This TCR beta chain was captured in a study of blood T cell repertoires in COVID-19. Study-wide context: Samples taken during acute and convalescent COVID-19 were collected in the United States, Italy and Spain. Nucleic acid was either cDNA or gDNA, and it came from T cells, B-cell-depleted T cells, or PBMCs.

Libraries were prepared by immunoSEQ multiplex PCR; TCRdb keeps only in-frame clonotypes and omits some of them. The sample lists about 33,000 clones; 75% to 90% were seen once. J gave up 0 bases and V 6 bases, and 6 bases lay outside the gene matches. Germline V CDR1 and CDR2: MDHEN, SYDVKM. The CDR3 covers 16 residues. This TCR derives from a human donor in a cohort sampled during active COVID-19. The rearrangement joins TRBV28 to TRBJ1-5; 9 bases are shared with TRBD1. The sequencing input was peripheral blood. CDR3 sequence reads: CASSTGGLYSNQPQHF. The CDR3 bases are TGTGCCAGCAGCACAGGGGGCTTATATAGCAATCAGCCCCAGCATTTT. Full variable domain (missing parts from reference TRBV28 and TRBJ1-5): DVKVTQSSRYLVKRTGEKVFLECVQDMDHENMFWYRQDPGLGLRLIYFSYDVKMKEKGDIPEGYSVSREKKERFSLILESASTNQTSMYLCASSTGGLYSNQPQHFGDGTRLSIL.